A selection of T cell receptor beta chains follows, all from one sample in a study of cytomegalovirus exposure and HLA in healthy donors. Sequenced by immunoSEQ multiplex PCR; TCRdb stores in-frame clones only, minus some. The sample includes approximately 99,000 clones, around 72% of them seen just once. The sample was PBMCs. All receptors derive from a man aged 40-49 years in good health and CMV-seronegative. Each CDR3 is given with its conserved first and last residue. The D gene is left open where the match is weak. Size is stated for part of the rows, as once, few or many counts, or as a class when the clone is expanded.

CDR3nt,CDR3aa,v_gene,d_gene,j_gene,abundance
TGTGCCAGCAGTGATTTAGCGGGAGAAAGCACAGATACGCAGTATTTT,CASSDLAGESTDTQYF,TRBV6-4,TRBD2,TRBJ2-3,.
TGTGCCAGCAGCTTAGTGAACCGGGAGCAGTTCTTC,CASSLVNREQFF,TRBV7-6,.,TRBJ2-1,once
TGTGCCAGCAGCGAACGATCCCCCAGAATCGGGGGGGACATTCAGTACTTC,CASSERSPRIGGDIQYF,TRBV7-9,TRBD2,TRBJ2-4,.
TGTGCCAGCACCGACAGTGGTGGGTATGAGGAGCAGTACTTC,CASTDSGGYEEQYF,TRBV7-8,.,TRBJ2-7,.
TGTGCCAGCAGTGAAGCGGGGCCTTACAATGAGCAGTTCTTC,CASSEAGPYNEQFF,TRBV2,.,TRBJ2-1,.
TGTGCCAGCAGCTACCTGGACAGCTTACAAGAGACCCAGTACTTC,CASSYLDSLQETQYF,TRBV7-9,.,TRBJ2-5,.
TGTGCCAGCAGTGTGGGACAGGGTCCTCCGCAAGAGACCCAGTACTTC,CASSVGQGPPQETQYF,TRBV25-1,TRBD1,TRBJ2-5,.
TGTGCCAGCAGCGACGGAGGATGGCAGTCTAATGAAAAACTGTTTTTT,CASSDGGWQSNEKLFF,TRBV5-4,.,TRBJ1-4,.
TGTGCCAGCAGCAAGGGACAGGGGGCGAAGTACGAGCAGTACTTC,CASSKGQGAKYEQYF,TRBV6-6,TRBD1,TRBJ2-7,once
TGTGCCAGCAGTTTCTCAGGGATGCAAGAGACCCAGTACTTC,CASSFSGMQETQYF,TRBV25-1,.,TRBJ2-5,.
TGTGCCAGCAGTTATGGAGGGTCTGCAGATACGCAGTATTTT,CASSYGGSADTQYF,TRBV6-5,.,TRBJ2-3,.
TGTGCCAGCACCAGGGGGACGTGGGCTTTCTTT,CASTRGTWAFF,TRBV2,TRBD1,TRBJ1-1,.
TGTGCCAGCAGCGCGCCGACAGCTAATGGCTACACCTTC,CASSAPTANGYTF,TRBV5-4,.,TRBJ1-2,.
TGTGCCAGCAGGGAGACAGGGGGGACTAGCAATGAGCAGTTCTTC,CASRETGGTSNEQFF,TRBV6-4,.,TRBJ2-1,.
TGCGCCAGCAGCCAAGAAGTGGGCGACAGGGTCAATCAGCCCCAGCATTTT,CASSQEVGDRVNQPQHF,TRBV4-3,TRBD1,TRBJ1-5,.
TGTGCCAGCAGCTTAATCACAATAACCGGGGAGCTGTTTTTT,CASSLITITGELFF,TRBV6-5,.,TRBJ2-2,few
TGTGCCAGCAGCTTTTTGACAGGGGCCCTAGAAAAACTGTTTTTT,CASSFLTGALEKLFF,TRBV7-8,TRBD1,TRBJ1-4,.
TGTGCCAGCAGCTTTGACAGGGCCGACACAGATACGCAGTATTTT,CASSFDRADTDTQYF,TRBV5-4,TRBD1,TRBJ2-3,.
TGTGCCAGCAGCGCCCAGCAGGGCACTGAAGCTTTCTTT,CASSAQQGTEAFF,TRBV9,.,TRBJ1-1,few
TGTGCCAGCAGCCCAGGACAGAATCAGCCCCAGCATTTT,CASSPGQNQPQHF,TRBV7-9,.,TRBJ1-5,.
TGTGCCAGCAGCTCGGGACAGGGGTATGGCTACACCTTC,CASSSGQGYGYTF,TRBV7-2,TRBD1,TRBJ1-2,.
TGTGCCAGCAGCTTATCAGGGACAGGGCTCTATGGCTACACCTTC,CASSLSGTGLYGYTF,TRBV7-2,TRBD1,TRBJ1-2,.
TGTGCCAGCAGTTCCGGGACACCTCAGGACGAGCAGTACTTC,CASSSGTPQDEQYF,TRBV28,.,TRBJ2-7,.
TGTGCCAGCAGTGCCGCGGCGGACTCTAGCTCCTACGAGCAGTACTTC,CASSAAADSSSYEQYF,TRBV25-1,.,TRBJ2-7,.
TGTGCCAGCAGCTTAGTGGGACAGGGTGGCTACGAGCAGTACTTC,CASSLVGQGGYEQYF,TRBV7-9,TRBD1,TRBJ2-7,.
TGTGCCAGCAGTGAAATGGGACAGGCTTTTTACGAGCAGTACTTC,CASSEMGQAFYEQYF,TRBV2,TRBD1,TRBJ2-7,few
TGTGCCAGCAGCTTGGCTACGGGGTGGTACTTC,CASSLATGWYF,TRBV11-2,.,TRBJ2-7,.
TGTGCCAGCTCACCCTCACTAGCGGGGGGGACAGATACGCAGTATTTT,CASSPSLAGGTDTQYF,TRBV18,TRBD2,TRBJ2-3,.
TGTGCCAGCAGACGCGGCGAGATGGACAATCAGCCCCAGCATTTT,CASRRGEMDNQPQHF,TRBV4-2,.,TRBJ1-5,.
TGTGCCAGCAGCCAAGTTGAGACAGGAAGCACAGATACGCAGTATTTT,CASSQVETGSTDTQYF,TRBV14,.,TRBJ2-3,.
TGTGCCAGCAGTTTGGGACAGGGCTTCTATGGCTACACCTTC,CASSLGQGFYGYTF,TRBV27,TRBD1,TRBJ1-2,.
TGTGCCAGCAGCCTGAGACTAGCGGGGTTCACAGATACGCAGTATTTT,CASSLRLAGFTDTQYF,TRBV13,TRBD2,TRBJ2-3,.
TGTGCCAGCTCAGGTGTCCAGGGGTCGGGGAACACTGAAGCTTTCTTT,CASSGVQGSGNTEAFF,TRBV18,.,TRBJ1-1,.
TGTGCCAGCTCACCGGGGACAGGGCAATACTACGAGCAGTACTTC,CASSPGTGQYYEQYF,TRBV18,TRBD1,TRBJ2-7,.
TGTGCCAGCAGTGTCGGTGGAGCTCGGACCTACGAGCAGTACTTC,CASSVGGARTYEQYF,TRBV2,.,TRBJ2-7,few
TGTGCCAGCAGCCTCGACAGGGATTGGAATGGCTACACCTTC,CASSLDRDWNGYTF,TRBV9,TRBD1,TRBJ1-2,once
TGCGCCAGCAGTTCCTTCAGGCCCTGCAATGAGCAGTTCTTC,CASSSFRPCNEQFF,TRBV23-1,.,TRBJ2-1,.
TGTGCCAGCAGAGGGGCTAACTATGGCTACACCTTC,CASRGANYGYTF,TRBV6-5,.,TRBJ1-2,.
TGTGCCAGCAGTTACGGCCGGGACGAGCAGTACTTC,CASSYGRDEQYF,TRBV6-5,.,TRBJ2-7,.
TGCGCCAGCAGCTTGGGGGCTAGCGGGGGTCTCACAGATACGCAGTATTTT,CASSLGASGGLTDTQYF,TRBV5-1,TRBD2,TRBJ2-3,once